This TCR beta chain comes out of a study of CD8 T cells in ankylosing spondylitis. General observations from the study: Characteristic, it appeared, of ankylosing spondylitis blood was a TCR beta motif of eight or nine highly homologous variants. A CD8+ phenotype characterized the disease-linked clones, which were relatively rare in peripheral blood. Several of the motif variants were reported before in synovial fluid and blood from reactive arthritis. Matched ankylosing spondylitis synovial fluid reportedly contained a significantly enriched population of disease-linked clones.

Each TCR beta library was made by quantitative 5'-RACE that incorporated molecular barcodes. TCRdb fed the 5' RACE reads into MiXCR, producing one record per CDR3 protein. The table lists around 430,000 distinct CDR3 sequences, roughly 17% of them singletons. The V gene end was trimmed by 8 bases and the J gene end by 3 bases; junction bases not matched to a gene: 4. The CDR3 is made up of 13 amino acids. The germline CDR1 and CDR2 sequences are LNHDA and SQIVND (reference sequence). In regard to this clonotype: The antigen remains unidentified.

The sample comprised blood, either unsorted or a sorted T cell fraction (not recorded which). This clonotype was obtained from a male donor with ankylosing spondylitis. The rearrangement links TRBV19 to TRBJ1-2; 9 bases map to TRBD1. The CDR3 DNA reads TGTGCCAGTGCACGGACAGGGGACTATGGCTACACCTTC. Translating gives CASARTGDYGYTF. Complete variable domain (other parts from reference TRBV19 and TRBJ1-2): DGGITQSPKYLFRKEGQNVTLSCEQNLNHDAMYWYRQDPGQGLRLIYYSQIVNDFQKGDIAEGYSVSREKKESFPLTVTSAQKNPTAFYLCASARTGDYGYTFGSGTRLTVV.